This T cell receptor (beta chain) was identified in a study of identical twins (dated by TCRdb to 2016 to 2017). Background on the whole study: The study deep-sequenced TCR alpha and beta repertoires from monozygotic twins, unrelated adults of various ages and cord blood to test whether fetal clonotypes persist. To rule out contamination, the twin experiments were replicated at different times with different library preparation protocols. General findings and caveats noted by the study authors: In monozygotic twins, recombination models systematically underestimated out-of-frame TCR alpha sharing, but the models matched the sharing seen between unrelated individuals. Invariant T cells such as MAIT and iNKT could partly confound zero-insertion analyses, though diverse VJ usage argued against this for most clonotypes. Excess twin sharing in beta out-of-frame sequences was weaker because fewer shared sequences lowered the signal-to-noise ratio. Because the same donors could not be followed over many years, the conclusions relied on cross-sectional statistical analysis. Out-of-frame TCR alpha sequences shared between twins showed an excess of low generation-probability sequences compared with coincidental sharing between unrelated individuals. Abundant cord blood beta clonotypes had fewer insertions, young adult naive repertoires showed a similar but weaker trend, and memory repertoires showed no such trend.

The CDR3 contains 16 residues, cysteine and phenylalanine counted. Left in the record is the CDR3 DNA by itself, 48 bases read in frame from the first base. Unmatched junction bases come to 12, with V trimmed by 4 bases and J by 7 bases. According to the germline V gene (reference sequence), CDR1 reads DFQATT and CDR2 reads SNEGSKA. Library prep was done by 5' RACE. The instrument was an Illumina HiSeq 2000. Template switching introduced a universal primer binding site; the final cDNA contained a unique molecular identifier, enabling accurate counting of TCR cDNA molecules. Specific primers in the conserved constant-segment region were used to synthesize first-strand cDNA for the TCR alpha and beta chains. To control for contamination, every cDNA library carried two barcodes: a SMART-Mk sample barcode plus Illumina barcodes. TruSeq adapter sequences and Illumina sample barcodes were added in two successive PCR steps. The Illumina HiSeq platform was used with custom primers to sequence TCR alpha and beta cDNA libraries. Per the authors' processing: Unique molecular identifiers were extracted from raw reads with MiGEC, and CDR3 positions were determined with MiXCR. Recombination models were inferred per individual with the repgenHMM and IGoR tools using an EM algorithm. The analysis of shared clonotypes was done with the tcR package in R, with sharing normalized by the product of cloneset sizes. To study raw recombination free of thymic and clonal selection effects, out-of-frame nonproductive sequences were analyzed. The public reads were quality trimmed at Q25 with fastp and then assembled into clones with MiXCR by TCRdb, keeping productive beta chains. Each CDR3 protein gets just one entry, which takes the most common genes and DNA from the rows behind it. The V and J calls follow TCRdb's processing rather than the paper's. The sample data list about 480,000 distinct CDR3 sequences, and 14% of these were observed just once. About 0.53% of the sample is in the top ten clones.

This clonotype was recorded a few times. No cognate antigen has been identified for it. Per-nucleotide qualities are absent, and no much larger clonotype sits a single base away. Every donor in the study was a healthy Caucasian. Three pairs of female monozygotic twins, all aged roughly 18 to 29 years, made up the twin cohort. Positive isolation kits from Invitrogen were used to isolate CD4+ and CD8+ T cell populations. These data also featured in a second study, about yellow fever vaccine responses in identical twins. That second publication adds: According to the authors, the vaccine-induced T cell response in identical twins seemed to be partly convergent and partly specific to each individual. In identical twins, the study followed T cell clones that responded to the vaccine with precision.

The TCR was taken from a woman aged 18 to 35 in good health. The sample comprised CD4+ T cells sorted from blood. The rearranged chain carries TRBV20-1 and TRBJ2-7; 14 nucleotides in the junction match TRBD2. For the CDR3, the sequence is CSATFPGLAGVEEQYF. Read as DNA, the sequence is TGCAGTGCTACTTTTCCGGGACTAGCGGGAGTAGAAGAGCAGTACTTC.